Following are 5 T cell receptor beta chains from one sample sequenced in a study of CD4 T cells in relation to SARS-CoV-2 and coronaviruses. Sequenced by immunoSEQ multiplex PCR; TCRdb stores in-frame clones only, minus some. The sample has about 37,000 clones; over 75% are singletons. The sequenced material came from memory CD4+ T cells from PBMCs. These receptors all stem from an adult with COVID-19.

V usage is TRBV12-3 or TRBV12-4 and J usage is TRBJ2-1, with 7 bases identical to TRBD2. V was clipped by 4 bases and J by 5 bases; unmatched bases: 2. The CDR3 extends over 13 amino acids. In nucleotides, the CDR3 is TGTGCCAGCAGTTGGACTAGAGACAATGAGCAGTTCTTC. Protein sequence: CASSWTRDNEQFF.

The chain combines TRBV28 with TRBJ1-3, with a possible D match to TRBD1 (6 bases). CDR1 and CDR2 (germline): MDHEN, SYDVKM. This CDR3 has 15 residues. The V gene lost 7 bases and the J gene lost 2 bases, with 15 bases spanning the gap. CDR3 in amino acids: CASTLGGQTGNTIYF. The CDR3 DNA reads TGTGCCAGCACCCTGGGGGGGCAAACTGGAAACACCATATATTTT.

The chain uses TRBV15 and TRBJ2-3; maybe TRBD1 (5 bases). V lost 3 bases to trimming and J lost 2 bases, with 12 bases between them. Looked up from germline, CDR1 is LNHNV and CDR2 is YYDKDF (reference sequence). The CDR3 runs to 15 residues. CDR3 protein: CATSRGRAFTDTQYF. CDR3 nucleotides: TGTGCCACCAGCAGGGGCAGGGCATTCACAGATACGCAGTATTTT.

The chain has TRBV27 and TRBJ2-4; the match to TRBD1 covers 7 bases. V shed 3 bases and J 1 base; nucleotides not matched to a gene: 3. Germline V gives CDR1 MNHEY, CDR2 SMNVEV (reference sequence). The length of the CDR3 is 15 residues. This CDR3 reads CASSFGQAAKNIQYF. The CDR3 DNA sequence: TGTGCCAGCAGTTTCGGACAGGCCGCCAAAAACATTCAGTACTTC.

The chain carries TRBV7-9 and TRBJ2-7, with TRBD2 matching 8 bases. Looked up from germline, CDR1 is SEHNR and CDR2 is FQNEAQ (reference sequence). J lost 5 bases, V lost 7 bases, and 7 bases had no gene match. This CDR3 has 13 residues. The CDR3 is CASNEAGVHEQYF. In nucleotides, the CDR3 is TGTGCCAGCAATGAAGCGGGAGTCCACGAGCAGTACTTC.